The rows below give T cell receptor beta chains drawn from one sample of a study of cytomegalovirus exposure and HLA in healthy donors. TCRdb keeps only in-frame clones here, not all; method: immunoSEQ multiplex PCR. The table lists around 100,000 clones, about 77% of them singletons, with approximately 4.7% in the top ten. The source material was PBMCs. These receptor sequences come from a male donor in good health and CMV-seropositive. Both conserved end residues are part of each CDR3. The D gene is left open where the match is weak. Where a row states a size, it is once, few, many or the class of an expanded clone; other rows omit it.

v_gene: TRBV5-1
abundance: NA
d_gene: NA
j_gene: TRBJ2-5
CDR3nt: TGCGCCAGCAGCCCGGCTCCACTAGCCCCAGAGGAGACCCAGTACTTC
CDR3aa: CASSPAPLAPEETQYF

v_gene: TRBV5-6
abundance: NA
d_gene: NA
j_gene: TRBJ2-1
CDR3nt: TGTGCCAGCAGCTTGGGGGCAGGACATCGGTCCTACAATGAGCAGTTCTTC
CDR3aa: CASSLGAGHRSYNEQFF

v_gene: TRBV2
abundance: NA
d_gene: TRBD1
j_gene: TRBJ2-7
CDR3nt: TGTGCCAGCAGCGGGACAGAGAACTCCTACGAGCAGTACTTC
CDR3aa: CASSGTENSYEQYF

v_gene: TRBV10-3
abundance: NA
d_gene: NA
j_gene: TRBJ2-1
CDR3nt: TGTGCCATCAGTGAGTCTCTAGGGGCTATCGATGAGCAGTTCTTC
CDR3aa: CAISESLGAIDEQFF

v_gene: TRBV11-2
abundance: NA
d_gene: NA
j_gene: TRBJ2-2
CDR3nt: TGTGCCAGCAGGTCAGGGTTGAACACCGGGGAGCTGTTTTTT
CDR3aa: CASRSGLNTGELFF

v_gene: TRBV18
abundance: NA
d_gene: NA
j_gene: TRBJ2-5
CDR3nt: TGTGCCAGCTCACAGGGGACAACCCAAGAGACCCAGTACTTC
CDR3aa: CASSQGTTQETQYF

v_gene: TRBV6-6
abundance: NA
d_gene: NA
j_gene: TRBJ1-3
CDR3nt: TGTGCCAGCAACGACAGGAAAAACTCTGGAAACACCATATATTTT
CDR3aa: CASNDRKNSGNTIYF

v_gene: TRBV28
abundance: NA
d_gene: NA
j_gene: TRBJ1-5
CDR3nt: TGTGCCAGCAGTTTGGTTGGGACACCACGGGGCAATCAGCCCCAGCATTTT
CDR3aa: CASSLVGTPRGNQPQHF

v_gene: TRBV5-6
abundance: NA
d_gene: NA
j_gene: TRBJ1-5
CDR3nt: TGTGCCAGCAAAATCCAGGGGTTCGGACAGCCCCAGCATTTT
CDR3aa: CASKIQGFGQPQHF

v_gene: TRBV7-9
abundance: NA
d_gene: NA
j_gene: TRBJ1-1
CDR3nt: TGTGCCAGCAGCTTACCAGGGGTTAACACTGAAGCTTTCTTT
CDR3aa: CASSLPGVNTEAFF

v_gene: TRBV5-4
abundance: NA
d_gene: NA
j_gene: TRBJ2-1
CDR3nt: TGTGCCAGCAGCTTAACTTCGTCAGGGCTATGGGAGCAGTTCTTC
CDR3aa: CASSLTSSGLWEQFF

v_gene: TRBV7-6
abundance: NA
d_gene: TRBD2
j_gene: TRBJ2-1
CDR3nt: TGTGCCAGCAGCTTACCCCGGACTAGCGGGGTGGACAATGAGCAGTTCTTC
CDR3aa: CASSLPRTSGVDNEQFF

v_gene: TRBV28
abundance: NA
d_gene: NA
j_gene: TRBJ2-1
CDR3nt: TGTGCCAGCGGCCGTCTAGTCCCGTCAAACAATGAGCAGTTCTTC
CDR3aa: CASGRLVPSNNEQFF

v_gene: TRBV10-3
abundance: NA
d_gene: TRBD1
j_gene: TRBJ2-7
CDR3nt: TGTGCCATTAGAGAACCCGGGACAGGCGACTCCTACGAGCAGTACTTC
CDR3aa: CAIREPGTGDSYEQYF

v_gene: TRBV10-3
abundance: NA
d_gene: TRBD2
j_gene: TRBJ2-3
CDR3nt: TGTGCCATCACGGCGGGACTAGCGGGATCCACAGATACGCAGTATTTT
CDR3aa: CAITAGLAGSTDTQYF

v_gene: TRBV4-1
abundance: NA
d_gene: NA
j_gene: TRBJ2-1
CDR3nt: TGCGCCAGCAGCCCCCTTCCAGTCGGGAGACTTTCTAATGAGCAGTTCTTC
CDR3aa: CASSPLPVGRLSNEQFF

v_gene: TRBV4-2
abundance: NA
d_gene: NA
j_gene: TRBJ1-1
CDR3nt: TGTGCCAGCAGCCGTACTCTACAGGGAGACACTGAAGCTTTCTTT
CDR3aa: CASSRTLQGDTEAFF

v_gene: TRBV29-1
abundance: NA
d_gene: NA
j_gene: TRBJ1-5
CDR3nt: TGCAGTCTTCCTTCGCCAGGGGTAAGTCAGCCCCAGCATTTT
CDR3aa: CSLPSPGVSQPQHF

v_gene: TRBV6-1
abundance: NA
d_gene: NA
j_gene: TRBJ2-7
CDR3nt: TGTGCCAGCAGTGACCCAGGGTTCTACGAGCAGTACTTC
CDR3aa: CASSDPGFYEQYF

v_gene: TRBV10-1
abundance: NA
d_gene: TRBD2
j_gene: TRBJ2-5
CDR3nt: TGCGCCAGCAGTGAAGGTAGCGGGCTAGGGGAAGAAGAGACCCAGTACTTC
CDR3aa: CASSEGSGLGEEETQYF

v_gene: TRBV19
abundance: NA
d_gene: TRBD2
j_gene: TRBJ2-1
CDR3nt: TGTGCCAGTAGTCCTAGCGGGAGGGCGGCCGAGCAGTTCTTC
CDR3aa: CASSPSGRAAEQFF

v_gene: TRBV5-1
abundance: NA
d_gene: TRBD1
j_gene: TRBJ2-7
CDR3nt: TGCGCCAGCAGCCTGGGACAGGATTACGAGCAGTACTTC
CDR3aa: CASSLGQDYEQYF

v_gene: TRBV2
abundance: many
d_gene: TRBD1
j_gene: TRBJ1-1
CDR3nt: TGTGCCAGCATGACGGGACAGGGGTACACTGAAGCTTTCTTT
CDR3aa: CASMTGQGYTEAFF

v_gene: TRBV7-3
abundance: NA
d_gene: TRBD1
j_gene: TRBJ1-2
CDR3nt: TGTGCCAGCAGCAAGGGACAGGGAGTGAGCTACACCTTC
CDR3aa: CASSKGQGVSYTF

v_gene: TRBV11-2
abundance: NA
d_gene: NA
j_gene: TRBJ1-2
CDR3nt: TGTGCCAGCAGTTTGACCAGGGGAAGGCCTGGCTACACCTTC
CDR3aa: CASSLTRGRPGYTF

v_gene: TRBV5-3
abundance: few
d_gene: TRBD2
j_gene: TRBJ2-7
CDR3nt: TGTGCCAGAAACGACCGGGAGGCAGGTTACGAGCAGTACTTC
CDR3aa: CARNDREAGYEQYF

v_gene: TRBV11-2
abundance: NA
d_gene: TRBD2
j_gene: TRBJ2-1
CDR3nt: TGTGCCAGCAGCTTAGCCACGGGACTAGCGGGATACAATGAGCAGTTCTTC
CDR3aa: CASSLATGLAGYNEQFF

v_gene: TRBV27
abundance: NA
d_gene: TRBD1
j_gene: TRBJ2-1
CDR3nt: TGTGCCAGCAGGGGACAGAGCTCCTACAATGAGCAGTTCTTC
CDR3aa: CASRGQSSYNEQFF

v_gene: TRBV6-5
abundance: few
d_gene: TRBD2
j_gene: TRBJ2-7
CDR3nt: TGTGCCAGCACCCCCTGGGAGGGTGGGCCCTACGAGCAGTACTTC
CDR3aa: CASTPWEGGPYEQYF

v_gene: TRBV29-1
abundance: NA
d_gene: TRBD2
j_gene: TRBJ2-1
CDR3nt: TGCAGCGTTAAAAAAGCGGGATTCGATGAGCAGTTCTTC
CDR3aa: CSVKKAGFDEQFF

v_gene: TRBV19
abundance: NA
d_gene: TRBD1
j_gene: TRBJ1-6
CDR3nt: TGTGCCACTCGGGACAGGGACTCACCCCTCCACTTT
CDR3aa: CATRDRDSPLHF

v_gene: TRBV6-4
abundance: NA
d_gene: NA
j_gene: TRBJ2-3
CDR3nt: TGTGCCAGCAGTGAGGTTAGCGGAGGCCCCTCCACAGATACGCAGTATTTT
CDR3aa: CASSEVSGGPSTDTQYF

v_gene: TRBV6-5
abundance: NA
d_gene: NA
j_gene: TRBJ2-3
CDR3nt: TGTGCCAGCAGTTCTAACTTTGGGCCAGATACGCAGTATTTT
CDR3aa: CASSSNFGPDTQYF

v_gene: TRBV7-8
abundance: NA
d_gene: NA
j_gene: TRBJ2-7
CDR3nt: TGTGCCAGCAGGCCTGGGAGCCGCTCCTACGAGCAGTACTTC
CDR3aa: CASRPGSRSYEQYF

v_gene: TRBV7-9
abundance: NA
d_gene: NA
j_gene: TRBJ1-4
CDR3nt: TGTGCCAGCAGCTTAGGTGCCGTGGGGGCCCATGAAAAACTGTTTTTT
CDR3aa: CASSLGAVGAHEKLFF

v_gene: TRBV19
abundance: NA
d_gene: TRBD1
j_gene: TRBJ1-2
CDR3nt: TGTGCCAGTACCCTCCGGGACAGGGCCTATGGCTACACCTTC
CDR3aa: CASTLRDRAYGYTF

v_gene: TRBV29-1
abundance: NA
d_gene: NA
j_gene: TRBJ1-2
CDR3nt: TGCAGCGCTGTAGGGGGTTCCGGTGGCTACTCCTTC
CDR3aa: CSAVGGSGGYSF